The entry below gives a single TCR beta chain sequence along with its context. Its antigen target is currently unknown. The sample holds no much larger clone one base away, and base qualities are not on file. These data are taken from a study of control samples from healthy donors and cancer patients (dated by TCRdb to between 2020 and 2021). Library prep was done by the immunoSEQ multiplex PCR assay. What TCRdb holds here is the immuneACCESS table cut down to in-frame rearrangements. Part of the clones is not present; checked against another copy, under half of the missing clones reflect an unresolved V gene, and the others are unexplained. The sample table contains under 50,000 clones; only one count was recorded for 87% of them. 10% to 13% of the sample comes from the top ten. V is clipped by 0 bases and J by 7 bases, and the sequence between their germline boundaries is 14 bases long. Looking up the germline V gene yields CDR1 SGDLS and CDR2 YYNGEE. The CDR3 contains 15 residues, cysteine and phenylalanine counted. Kept here is only the CDR3 DNA, which spans 45 bases and is read in frame from base 1.

Recombination joined TRBV9 with TRBJ2-1; the D element might be TRBD1 or TRBD2, as each aligns at 7 bases. This TCR came from a woman aged 60-75 years with lung cancer. Sequencing used PBMCs. CDR3 loop: CASSVVGQGGNEQFF. The DNA sequence is given as TGTGCCAGCAGCGTAGTAGGGCAGGGGGGGAATGAGCAGTTCTTC. Supplemented by the reference TRBV9 and TRBJ2-1 proteins around the CDR3, the complete variable domain is DSGVTQTPKHLITATGQRVTLRCSPRSGDLSVYWYQQSLDQGLQFLIQYYNGEERAKGNILERFSAQQFPDLHSELNLSSLELGDSALYFCASSVVGQGGNEQFFGPGTRLTVL.